The 7 T cell receptor beta chains presented below share a single source sample, sequenced in a study of spatial heterogeneity in lung cancer. The time point here: blood at routine non-recurrence follow-up after resection. Tumor, nontumor lung or frozen PBMC supplied whole RNA, sequenced without sorting. Using its own MiXCR run on the 5' RACE reads, TCRdb lists one record per CDR3 protein. Among more than 95,000 distinct CDR3 sequences listed, about 12% were seen once. The source material was PBMCs, sampled at follow-up. The receptors shown here come from a male donor with early-stage non-small cell lung cancer.

In its sample, this clonotype was seen many times. CDR3 bases: TGTGCCAGCAGCCAGCAGCTAGCGAGCACAGATACGCAGTATTTT. The encoded protein is CASSQQLASTDTQYF. The V gene is TRBV14, the J gene TRBJ2-3; TRBD2 is a possible D gene (6 bases). V lost 3 bases to trimming and J lost 0 bases, with 10 bases between them. This CDR3 spans 15 amino acids. Germline CDR1 is SGHDN and CDR2 is FVKESK.

This clonotype came up many times. The chain employs TRBV28 and TRBJ2-7; maybe TRBD2 (7 bases). CDR1 and CDR2 from the germline V gene are MDHEN and SYDVKM. V was pared by 6 bases and J by 1 base, with 16 bases between. The CDR3 extends over 15 amino acids. CDR3 amino acids: CASSPAGALSYEQYF. The CDR3 nucleotides read TGTGCCAGCAGCCCGGCGGGGGCTTTATCCTACGAGCAGTACTTC.

The chain joins TRBV10-3 to TRBJ2-2; 10 bases line up with TRBD2. V lost 11 bases and J lost 2; bases outside the gene matches: 5. CDR3 length equals 14 residues. Looked up from germline, CDR1 is ENHRY and CDR2 is SYGVKD. The CDR3 bases are TGTGCCGGGGGGACTAGCGACAACACCGGGGAGCTGTTTTTT. It is translated as CAGGTSDNTGELFF.

This clonotype was detected only once. The chain has TRBV7-2 and TRBJ2-7; D call uncertain. Per germline, CDR1 SGHTA and CDR2 FQGNSA. V was pared by 5 bases and J by 0 bases, with 14 bases between. The CDR3 runs to 15 residues. CDR3 coding DNA: TGTGCCAGCAGCACTGACCCCGGGTACTCCTACGAGCAGTACTTC. It yields the protein CASSTDPGYSYEQYF. The full variable domain, its missing parts supplied by reference TRBV7-2 and TRBJ2-7, is GAGVSQSPSNKVTEKGKDVELRCDPISGHTALYWYRQSLGQGLEFLIYFQGNSAPDKSGLPSDRFSAERTGGSVSTLTIQRTQQEDSAVYLCASSTDPGYSYEQYFGPGTRLTVT.

The chain combines TRBV24-1 with TRBJ2-1; 8 bases are shared with TRBD2. This CDR3 is built from 15 residues. Germline lookup yields CDR1 KGHDR and CDR2 SFDVKD. The trim removed 7 bases at V and 5 bases at J, leaving 9 bases unmatched. This CDR3 is CATSIAGSPNNEQFF. CDR3 in DNA: TGTGCCACCAGCATAGCGGGATCCCCTAACAATGAGCAGTTCTTC.

V gene TRBV20-1 combines with J gene TRBJ1-6; 8 bases fit TRBD1. The CDR3 runs to 18 residues. V lost 1 base and J lost 6; bases outside the gene matches: 14. Germline assignment: CDR1 DFQATT and CDR2 SNEGSKA (reference sequence). CDR3: CSARGGAGGAYANSPLHF. For the CDR3, the DNA is TGCAGTGCTAGAGGAGGGGCAGGGGGCGCCTATGCTAATTCACCCCTCCACTTT.

The chain employs TRBV29-1 and TRBJ1-4; no clear D gene. Trimming removed 7 bases at V and 6 bases at J, with 12 bases between. CDR1 and CDR2 from the germline V gene are SQVTM and ANQGSEA. This CDR3 contains 12 residues. The chain's CDR3 is CSAREGDEKLFF. CDR3 bases: TGCAGCGCCCGGGAAGGCGATGAAAAACTGTTTTTT.